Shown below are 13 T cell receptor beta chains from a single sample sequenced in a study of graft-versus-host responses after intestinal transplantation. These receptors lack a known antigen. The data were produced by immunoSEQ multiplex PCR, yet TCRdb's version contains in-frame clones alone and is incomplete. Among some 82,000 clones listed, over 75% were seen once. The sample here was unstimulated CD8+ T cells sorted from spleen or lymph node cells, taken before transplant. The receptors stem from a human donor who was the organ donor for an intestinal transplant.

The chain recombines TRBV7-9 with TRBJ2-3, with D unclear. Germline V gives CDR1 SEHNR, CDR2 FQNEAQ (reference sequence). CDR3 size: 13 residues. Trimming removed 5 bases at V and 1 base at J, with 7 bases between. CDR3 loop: CASSPRRTDTQYF. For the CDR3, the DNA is TGTGCCAGCAGCCCCCGGCGCACAGATACGCAGTATTTT.

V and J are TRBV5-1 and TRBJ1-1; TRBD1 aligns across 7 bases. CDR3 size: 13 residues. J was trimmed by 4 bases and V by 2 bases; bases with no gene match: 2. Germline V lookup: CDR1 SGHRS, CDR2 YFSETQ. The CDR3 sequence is CASSFEGATEAFF. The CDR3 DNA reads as TGCGCCAGCAGCTTTGAGGGGGCCACTGAAGCTTTCTTT. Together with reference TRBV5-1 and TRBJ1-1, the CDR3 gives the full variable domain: KAGVTQTPRYLIKTRGQQVTLSCSPISGHRSVSWYQQTPGQGLQFLFEYFSETQRNKGNFPGRFSGRQFSNSRSEMNVSTLELGDSALYLCASSFEGATEAFFGQGTRLTVV.

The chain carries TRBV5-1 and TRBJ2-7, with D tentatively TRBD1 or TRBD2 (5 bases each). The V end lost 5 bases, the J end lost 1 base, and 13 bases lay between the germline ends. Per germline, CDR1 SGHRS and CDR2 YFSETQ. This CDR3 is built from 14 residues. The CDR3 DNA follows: TGCGCCAGCAGATATGGGGACGGATCCTACGAGCAGTACTTC. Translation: CASRYGDGSYEQYF.

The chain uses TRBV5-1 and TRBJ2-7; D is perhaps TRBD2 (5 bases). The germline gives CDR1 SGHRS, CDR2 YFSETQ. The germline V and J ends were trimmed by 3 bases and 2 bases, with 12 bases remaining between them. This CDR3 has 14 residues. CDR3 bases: TGCGCCAGCAGCTCGGGTTGGACTGCCTACGAGCAGTACTTC. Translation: CASSSGWTAYEQYF.

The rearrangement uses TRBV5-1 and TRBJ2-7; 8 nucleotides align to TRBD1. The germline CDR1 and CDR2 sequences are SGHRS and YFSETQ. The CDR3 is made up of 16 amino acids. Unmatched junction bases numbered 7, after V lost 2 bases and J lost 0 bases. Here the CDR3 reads CASSFSPGQVSYEQYF. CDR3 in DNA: TGCGCCAGCAGCTTTTCGCCGGGACAGGTCTCCTACGAGCAGTACTTC.

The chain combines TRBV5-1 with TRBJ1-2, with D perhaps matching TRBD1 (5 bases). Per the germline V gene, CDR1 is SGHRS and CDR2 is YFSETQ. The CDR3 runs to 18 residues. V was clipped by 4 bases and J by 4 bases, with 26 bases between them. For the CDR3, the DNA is TGCGCCAGCAGCCTCCGGGGGGGGGTGACCGACGTCCTCTATGGCTACACCTTC. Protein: CASSLRGGVTDVLYGYTF. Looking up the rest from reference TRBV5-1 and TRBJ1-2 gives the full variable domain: KAGVTQTPRYLIKTRGQQVTLSCSPISGHRSVSWYQQTPGQGLQFLFEYFSETQRNKGNFPGRFSGRQFSNSRSEMNVSTLELGDSALYLCASSLRGGVTDVLYGYTFGSGTRLTVV.

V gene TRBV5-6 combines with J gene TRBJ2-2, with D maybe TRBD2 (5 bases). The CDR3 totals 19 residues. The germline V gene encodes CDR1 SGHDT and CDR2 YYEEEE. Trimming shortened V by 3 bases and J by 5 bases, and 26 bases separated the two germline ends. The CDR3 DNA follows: TGTGCCAGCAGCTCGGGGAACGATAATCCAGGTCCCGTGACCGGGGAGCTGTTTTTT. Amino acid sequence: CASSSGNDNPGPVTGELFF.

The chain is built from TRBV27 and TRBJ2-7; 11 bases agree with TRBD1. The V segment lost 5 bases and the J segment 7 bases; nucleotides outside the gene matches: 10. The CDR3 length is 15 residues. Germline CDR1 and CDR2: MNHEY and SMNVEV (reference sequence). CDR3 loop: CASSRGTGGREEQYF. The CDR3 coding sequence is TGTGCCAGCAGTCGAGGGACAGGGGGACGGGAAGAGCAGTACTTC.

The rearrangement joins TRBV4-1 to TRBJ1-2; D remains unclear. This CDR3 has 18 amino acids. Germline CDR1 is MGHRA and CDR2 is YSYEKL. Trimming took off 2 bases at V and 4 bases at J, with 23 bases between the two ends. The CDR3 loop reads CASSQTRSTAFSLYGYTF. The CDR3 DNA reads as TGCGCCAGCAGCCAAACACGGTCTACTGCTTTTTCTCTCTATGGCTACACCTTC.

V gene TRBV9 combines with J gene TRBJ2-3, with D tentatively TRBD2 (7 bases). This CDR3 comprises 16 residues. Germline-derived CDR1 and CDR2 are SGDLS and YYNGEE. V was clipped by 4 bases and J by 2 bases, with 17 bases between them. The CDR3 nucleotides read TGTGCCAGCAGCCCAAGGGGGGGAGACTCCACAGATACGCAGTATTTT. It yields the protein CASSPRGGDSTDTQYF.

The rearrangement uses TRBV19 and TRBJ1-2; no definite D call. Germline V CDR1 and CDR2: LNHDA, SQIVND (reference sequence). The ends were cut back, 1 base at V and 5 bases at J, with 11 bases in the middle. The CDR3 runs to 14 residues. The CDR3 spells CASSIVSGSYGYTF. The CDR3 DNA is TGTGCCAGTAGTATAGTGTCGGGTTCGTATGGCTACACCTTC.

The CDR3 bases are TGCGCCAGCAGCCACGGACAGGGTGGGTACGAGCAGTACTTC. It specifies CASSHGQGGYEQYF. The V and J genes are TRBV4-1 and TRBJ2-7; 8 bases agree with TRBD1. This CDR3 has 14 amino acids. V shed 3 bases, J shed 4 bases, and the junction held 5 bases outside the gene matches. Germline-derived CDR1 and CDR2 are MGHRA and YSYEKL.

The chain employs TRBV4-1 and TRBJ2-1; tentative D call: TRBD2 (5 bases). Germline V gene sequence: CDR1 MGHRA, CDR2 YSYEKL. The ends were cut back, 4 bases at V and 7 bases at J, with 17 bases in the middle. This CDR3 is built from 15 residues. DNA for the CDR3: TGCGCCAGCAGCCCTCGGGCCCTGGGAGAGAATGAGCAGTTCTTC. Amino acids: CASSPRALGENEQFF.